Sequencing of this T cell receptor (beta chain) was carried out in a study of T cells after yellow fever vaccination. General study results and limits: Though it reached lower strength, the secondary response hit its peak faster, day 5 versus 15.

For TCR, cDNA came from 5'RACE template switching, which added a universal primer site and UMIs. MiXCR was run by TCRdb on the 5' RACE reads, yielding one entry per CDR3 protein. The sample comprises fewer than 350,000 distinct CDR3 sequences, approximately 4% of which are singletons, and approximately 19% rests with the top ten. The sample holds many counts of this clonotype. As yet, its antigen is unknown. This CDR3 contains 14 residues. V lost 5 bases to trimming and J lost 5 bases, with 16 bases between them. The V gene's germline CDR1 is DFQATT and CDR2 SNEGSKA (reference sequence). This rearrangement joins TRBV20-1 to TRBJ1-5; D possibly corresponds to TRBD1 (5 bases). This TCR was sampled from a man between 18 and 29 years old who received the YFV17D yellow fever vaccine. The material was PBMCs, obtained 15 days after the yellow fever booster vaccination. As DNA, the CDR3 is TGCAGTGCTCAGGGACTGGAGTTATATCAGCCCCAGCATTTT. Translating it yields CSAQGLELYQPQHF.